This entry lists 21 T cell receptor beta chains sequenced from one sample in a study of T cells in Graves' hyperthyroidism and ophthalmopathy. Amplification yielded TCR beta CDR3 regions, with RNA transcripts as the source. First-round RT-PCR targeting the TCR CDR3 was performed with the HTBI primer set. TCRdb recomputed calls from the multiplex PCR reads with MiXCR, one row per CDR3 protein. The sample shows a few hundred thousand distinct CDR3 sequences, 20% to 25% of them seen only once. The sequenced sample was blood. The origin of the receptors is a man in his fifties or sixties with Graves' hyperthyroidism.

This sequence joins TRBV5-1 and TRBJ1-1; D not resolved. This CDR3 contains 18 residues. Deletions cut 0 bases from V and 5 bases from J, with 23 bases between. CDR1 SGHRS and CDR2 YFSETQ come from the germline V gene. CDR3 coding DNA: TGCGCCAGCAGCTTGGGGGCCGGTCCCCTCAGTAAAGGGACTGAAGCTTTCTTT. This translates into CASSLGAGPLSKGTEAFF.

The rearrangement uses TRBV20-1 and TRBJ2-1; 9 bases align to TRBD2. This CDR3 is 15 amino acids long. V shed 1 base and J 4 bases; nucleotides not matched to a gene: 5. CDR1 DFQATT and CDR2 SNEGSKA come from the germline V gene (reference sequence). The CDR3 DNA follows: TGCAGTGCTAGAGTTGGTACTAGCGGGTACAATGAGCAGTTCTTC. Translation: CSARVGTSGYNEQFF.

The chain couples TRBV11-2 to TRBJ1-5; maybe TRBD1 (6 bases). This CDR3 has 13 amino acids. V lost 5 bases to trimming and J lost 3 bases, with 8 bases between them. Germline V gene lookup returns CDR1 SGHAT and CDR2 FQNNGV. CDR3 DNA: TGTGCCAGCAGCCAGGGGCTCAATCAGCCCCAGCATTTT. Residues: CASSQGLNQPQHF.

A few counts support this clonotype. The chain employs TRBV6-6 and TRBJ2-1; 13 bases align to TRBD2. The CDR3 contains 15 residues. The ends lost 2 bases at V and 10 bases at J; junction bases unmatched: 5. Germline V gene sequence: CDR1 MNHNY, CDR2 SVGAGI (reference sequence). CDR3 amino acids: CASSYGGTSGKEQFF. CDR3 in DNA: TGTGCCAGCAGTTACGGGGGGACTAGCGGGAAAGAGCAGTTCTTC.

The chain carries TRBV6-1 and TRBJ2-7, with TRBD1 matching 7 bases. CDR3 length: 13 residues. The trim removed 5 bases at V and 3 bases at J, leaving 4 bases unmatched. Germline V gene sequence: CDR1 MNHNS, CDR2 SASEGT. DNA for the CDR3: TGTGCCAGCAGTATGGGACAGATCTACGAGCAGTACTTC. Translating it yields CASSMGQIYEQYF.

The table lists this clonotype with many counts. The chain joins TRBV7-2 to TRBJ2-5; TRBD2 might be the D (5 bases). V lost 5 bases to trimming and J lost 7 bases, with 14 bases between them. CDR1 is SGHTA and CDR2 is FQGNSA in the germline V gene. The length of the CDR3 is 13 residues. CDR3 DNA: TGTGCCAGCAGCCTCTCGGCGGGTGGGACCCAGTACTTC. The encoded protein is CASSLSAGGTQYF.

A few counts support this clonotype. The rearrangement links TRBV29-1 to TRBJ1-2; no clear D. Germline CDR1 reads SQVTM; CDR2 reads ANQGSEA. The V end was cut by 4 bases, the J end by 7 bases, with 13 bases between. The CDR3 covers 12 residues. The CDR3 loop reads CSVVIPRGGYTF. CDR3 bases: TGCAGCGTTGTTATCCCTCGGGGTGGCTACACCTTC. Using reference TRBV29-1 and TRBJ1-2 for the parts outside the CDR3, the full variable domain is SAVISQKPSRDICQRGTSLTIQCQVDSQVTMMFWYRQQPGQSLTLIATANQGSEATYESGFVIDKFPISRPNLTFSTLTVSNMSPEDSSIYLCSVVIPRGGYTFGSGTRLTVV.

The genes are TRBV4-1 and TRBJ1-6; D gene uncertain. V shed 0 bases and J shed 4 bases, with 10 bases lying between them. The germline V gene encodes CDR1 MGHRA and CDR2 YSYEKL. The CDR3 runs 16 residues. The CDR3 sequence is CASSQDRQLYNSPLHF. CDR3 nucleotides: TGCGCCAGCAGCCAAGATCGGCAACTTTATAATTCACCCCTCCACTTT.

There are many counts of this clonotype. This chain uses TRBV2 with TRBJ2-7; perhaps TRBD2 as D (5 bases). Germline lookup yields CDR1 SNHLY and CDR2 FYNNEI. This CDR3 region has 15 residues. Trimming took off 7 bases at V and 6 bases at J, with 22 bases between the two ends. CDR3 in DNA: TGTGCCAGCACTACAGAACTAGTATCGAGAGGCGAGCAGTACTTC. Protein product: CASTTELVSRGEQYF.

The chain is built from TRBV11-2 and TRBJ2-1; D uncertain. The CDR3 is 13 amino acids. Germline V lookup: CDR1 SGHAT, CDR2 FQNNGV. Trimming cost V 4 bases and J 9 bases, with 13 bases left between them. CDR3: CASSSSAVPEQFF. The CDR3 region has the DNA TGTGCCAGCAGCTCCAGCGCGGTACCTGAGCAGTTCTTC.

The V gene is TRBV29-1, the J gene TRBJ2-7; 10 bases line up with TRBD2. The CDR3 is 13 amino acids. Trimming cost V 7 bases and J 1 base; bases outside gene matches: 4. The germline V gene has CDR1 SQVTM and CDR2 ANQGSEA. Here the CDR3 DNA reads TGCAGCGCCCTAGCGGGAGTATCCTACGAGCAGTACTTC. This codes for CSALAGVSYEQYF.

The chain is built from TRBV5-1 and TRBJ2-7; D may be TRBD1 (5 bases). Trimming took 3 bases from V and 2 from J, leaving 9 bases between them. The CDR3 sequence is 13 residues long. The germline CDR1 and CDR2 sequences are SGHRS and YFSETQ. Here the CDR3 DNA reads TGCGCCAGCAGCTATGACAGTACCTACGAGCAGTACTTC. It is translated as CASSYDSTYEQYF. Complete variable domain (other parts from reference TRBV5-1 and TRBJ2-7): KAGVTQTPRYLIKTRGQQVTLSCSPISGHRSVSWYQQTPGQGLQFLFEYFSETQRNKGNFPGRFSGRQFSNSRSEMNVSTLELGDSALYLCASSYDSTYEQYFGPGTRLTVT.

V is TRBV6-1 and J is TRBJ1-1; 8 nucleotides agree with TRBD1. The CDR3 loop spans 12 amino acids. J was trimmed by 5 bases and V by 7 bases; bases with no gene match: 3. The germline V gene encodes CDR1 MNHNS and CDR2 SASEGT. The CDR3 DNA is TGTGCCAGCAACAGGGGGATAACTGAAGCTTTCTTT. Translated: CASNRGITEAFF.

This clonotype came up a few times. The CDR3 sequence: CASSGTATGELFF. DNA of the CDR3: TGTGCCAGCAGTGGGACAGCCACCGGGGAGCTGTTTTTT. The chain recombines TRBV27 with TRBJ2-2; 7 bases map to TRBD1. The CDR3 has 13 amino acids. Germline CDR1 is MNHEY and CDR2 is SMNVEV (reference sequence). V was clipped by 5 bases and J by 4 bases; unmatched bases: 1.

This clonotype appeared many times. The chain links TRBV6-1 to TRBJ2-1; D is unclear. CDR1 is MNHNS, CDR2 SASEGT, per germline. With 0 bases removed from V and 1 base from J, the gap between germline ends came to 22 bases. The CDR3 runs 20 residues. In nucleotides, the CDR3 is TGTGCCAGCAGTGAAGCGAAGGTGGGAACGGGCCTTAAATCCTACAATGAGCAGTTCTTC. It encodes CASSEAKVGTGLKSYNEQFF.

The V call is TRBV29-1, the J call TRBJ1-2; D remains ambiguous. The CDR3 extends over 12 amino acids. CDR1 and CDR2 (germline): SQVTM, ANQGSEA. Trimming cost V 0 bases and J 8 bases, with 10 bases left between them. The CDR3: CSVEEESEGYTF. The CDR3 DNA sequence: TGCAGCGTTGAAGAGGAAAGTGAGGGCTACACCTTC.

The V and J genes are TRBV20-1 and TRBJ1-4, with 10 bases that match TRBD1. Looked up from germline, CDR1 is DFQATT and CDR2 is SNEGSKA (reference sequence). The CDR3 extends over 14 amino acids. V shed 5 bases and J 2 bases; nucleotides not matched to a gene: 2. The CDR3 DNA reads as TGCAGTGCTGGGGACAGGGGTACTAATGAAAAACTGTTTTTT. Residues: CSAGDRGTNEKLFF.

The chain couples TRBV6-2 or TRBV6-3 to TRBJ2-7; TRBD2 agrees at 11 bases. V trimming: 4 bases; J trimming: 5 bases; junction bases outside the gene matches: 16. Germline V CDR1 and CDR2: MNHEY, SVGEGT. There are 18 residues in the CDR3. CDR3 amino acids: CASSSPGELAGGLDEQYF. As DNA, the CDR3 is TGTGCCAGCAGTTCCCCGGGAGAGCTAGCGGGAGGATTAGACGAGCAGTACTTC.

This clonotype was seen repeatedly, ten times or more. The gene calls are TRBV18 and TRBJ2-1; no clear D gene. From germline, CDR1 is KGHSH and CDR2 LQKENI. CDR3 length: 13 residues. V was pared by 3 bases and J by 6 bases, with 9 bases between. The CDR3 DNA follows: TGTGCCAGCTCACCCAGCCCGGGCAATGAGCAGTTCTTC. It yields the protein CASSPSPGNEQFF.

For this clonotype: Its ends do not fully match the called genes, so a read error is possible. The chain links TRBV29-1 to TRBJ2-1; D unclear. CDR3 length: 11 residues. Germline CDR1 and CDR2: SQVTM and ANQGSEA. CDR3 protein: CSVEAKWEQFF. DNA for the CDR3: TGCAGCGTGGAAGCCAAATGGGAGCAGTTCTTC.

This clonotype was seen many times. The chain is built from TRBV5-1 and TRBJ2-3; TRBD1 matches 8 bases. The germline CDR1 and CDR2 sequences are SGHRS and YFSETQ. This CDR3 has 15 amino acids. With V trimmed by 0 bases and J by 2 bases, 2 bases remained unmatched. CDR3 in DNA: TGCGCCAGCAGCTTGGGCCAGGGGGCCACAGATACGCAGTATTTT. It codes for CASSLGQGATDTQYF.